The subject of this entry is one T cell receptor beta chain. Its antigen remains unknown. In the PCR, 60 Vbeta and 13 Jbeta primers were used. Assay: immunoSEQ multiplex PCR; the TCRdb copy retains only in-frame clones and omits some. The sample has more than 95,000 clones, approximately 17% seen once. This CDR3 spans 15 amino acids. Germline CDR1 is SGHVS and CDR2 is FNYEAQ. The junction had 5 bases not matched to a gene; V was cut back by 1 base and J by 3 bases. This sample was taken from a study of cytomegalovirus exposure and HLA in healthy donors. Study-wide results and caveats: There were reportedly fewer N-insertions in an Asian-associated ancestry cluster than the roughly 700-donor mean, in a later analysis. HLA allele associations emerged for around 15,000 TCR beta sequences in a later analysis, at 0.05 false discovery rate. The sole available immune exposure information was CMV serostatus. TCR beta sequences reportedly predicted most subjects' HLA-A and HLA-B alleles accurately.

The receptor was derived from a female donor in good health and CMV-seropositive. The specimen sequenced was PBMCs. The chain couples TRBV7-6 to TRBJ1-2; 7 bases map to TRBD1. CDR3 DNA sequence: TGTGCCAGCAGCTTAGGCCCGACAGGGTACTATGGCTACACCTTC. The encoded protein is CASSLGPTGYYGYTF.